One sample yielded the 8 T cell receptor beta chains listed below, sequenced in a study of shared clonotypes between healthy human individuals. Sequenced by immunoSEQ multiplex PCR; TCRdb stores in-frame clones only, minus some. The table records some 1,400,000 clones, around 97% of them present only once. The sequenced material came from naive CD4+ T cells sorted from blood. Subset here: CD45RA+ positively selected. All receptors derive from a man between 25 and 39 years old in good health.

CDR3: CASSPTRDRTSEQYF. The CDR3 DNA follows: TGTGCCAGCTCACCAACCCGGGACAGGACCTCCGAGCAGTACTTC. The genes are TRBV18 and TRBJ2-7; 8 bases are shared with TRBD1. The CDR3 length is 15 residues. The germline gives CDR1 KGHSH, CDR2 LQKENI. V trimming: 2 bases; J trimming: 6 bases; junction bases outside the gene matches: 9.

The CDR3 region is CASSLGAGGRDEQFF. The CDR3 DNA reads TGCGCCAGCAGCCTTGGGGCAGGGGGCCGGGATGAGCAGTTCTTC. This sequence joins TRBV4-1 and TRBJ2-1; TRBD1 aligns across 8 bases. This CDR3 spans 15 amino acids. J was trimmed by 8 bases and V by 4 bases; bases with no gene match: 10. The germline CDR1 and CDR2 sequences are MGHRA and YSYEKL.

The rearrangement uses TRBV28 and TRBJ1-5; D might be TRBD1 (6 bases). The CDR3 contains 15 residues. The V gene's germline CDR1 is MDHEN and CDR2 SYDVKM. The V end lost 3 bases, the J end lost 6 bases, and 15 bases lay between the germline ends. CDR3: CASSFVGRGGQPQHF. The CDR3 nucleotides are TGTGCCAGCAGTTTCGTCGGCAGGGGAGGTCAGCCCCAGCATTTT. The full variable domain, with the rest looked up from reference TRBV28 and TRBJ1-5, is DVKVTQSSRYLVKRTGEKVFLECVQDMDHENMFWYRQDPGLGLRLIYFSYDVKMKEKGDIPEGYSVSREKKERFSLILESASTNQTSMYLCASSFVGRGGQPQHFGDGTRLSIL.

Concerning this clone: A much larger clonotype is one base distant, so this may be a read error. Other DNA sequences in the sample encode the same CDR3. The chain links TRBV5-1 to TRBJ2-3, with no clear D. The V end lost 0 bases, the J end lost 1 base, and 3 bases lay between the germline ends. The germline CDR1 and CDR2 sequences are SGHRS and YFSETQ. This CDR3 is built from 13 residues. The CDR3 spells CASSLGGTDTQYF. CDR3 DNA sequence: TGCGCCAGCAGCTTGGGAGGCACAGATACGCAGTATTTT.

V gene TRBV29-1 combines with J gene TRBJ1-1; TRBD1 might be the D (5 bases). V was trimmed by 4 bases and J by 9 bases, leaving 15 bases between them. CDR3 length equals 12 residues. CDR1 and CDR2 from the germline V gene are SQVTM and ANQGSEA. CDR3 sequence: CSVGGRDRQAFF. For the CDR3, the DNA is TGCAGCGTTGGGGGAAGGGACCGACAAGCTTTCTTT.

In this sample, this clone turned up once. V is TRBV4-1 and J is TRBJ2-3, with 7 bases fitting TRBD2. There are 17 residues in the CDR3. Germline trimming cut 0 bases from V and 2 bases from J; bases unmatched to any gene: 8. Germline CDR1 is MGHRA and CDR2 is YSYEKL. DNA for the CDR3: TGCGCCAGCAGCCAAGAATATACTAGCGCCAACACAGATACGCAGTATTTT. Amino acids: CASSQEYTSANTDTQYF.

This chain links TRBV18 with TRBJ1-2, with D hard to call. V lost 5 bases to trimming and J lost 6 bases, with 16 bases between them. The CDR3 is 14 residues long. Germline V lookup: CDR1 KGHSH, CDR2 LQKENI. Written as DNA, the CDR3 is TGTGCCAGCTCATCTGCGGGGATGTGGAATGGCTACACCTTC. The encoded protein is CASSSAGMWNGYTF.

CDR3 sequence: CSAKGQLNTEAFF. In DNA form, the CDR3 reads TGCAGCGCCAAGGGACAGCTGAACACTGAAGCTTTCTTT. The chain joins TRBV29-1 to TRBJ1-1, with 7 nucleotides matching TRBD1. With 7 bases clipped from V and 0 bases from J, the junction kept 5 bases outside the gene matches. CDR1 is SQVTM, CDR2 ANQGSEA, per germline. The CDR3 extends over 13 amino acids.